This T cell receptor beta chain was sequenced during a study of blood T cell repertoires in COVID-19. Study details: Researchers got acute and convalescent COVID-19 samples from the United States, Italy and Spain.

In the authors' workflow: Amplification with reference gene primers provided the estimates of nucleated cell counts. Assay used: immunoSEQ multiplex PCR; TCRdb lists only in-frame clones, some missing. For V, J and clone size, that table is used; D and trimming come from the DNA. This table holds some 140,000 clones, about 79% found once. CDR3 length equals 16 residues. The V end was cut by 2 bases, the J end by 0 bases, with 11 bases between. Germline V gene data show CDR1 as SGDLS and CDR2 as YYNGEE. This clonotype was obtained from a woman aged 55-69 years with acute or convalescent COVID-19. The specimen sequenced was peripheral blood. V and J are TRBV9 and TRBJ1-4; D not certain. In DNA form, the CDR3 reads TGTGCCAGCAGCGTGGCCGGCGGGACAACTAATGAAAAACTGTTTTTT. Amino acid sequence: CASSVAGGTTNEKLFF. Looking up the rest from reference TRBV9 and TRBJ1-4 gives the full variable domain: DSGVTQTPKHLITATGQRVTLRCSPRSGDLSVYWYQQSLDQGLQFLIQYYNGEERAKGNILERFSAQQFPDLHSELNLSSLELGDSALYFCASSVAGGTTNEKLFFGSGTQLSVL.